A selection of T cell receptor beta chains follows, all from one sample in a study of blood T cell repertoires in COVID-19. Only in-frame clones appear in the TCRdb table, and some are missing; sequencing was by immunoSEQ multiplex PCR. The sample lists roughly 120,000 clones, roughly 85% occurring once. What was sequenced was peripheral blood. Source of these receptors: a man aged 40-55 years with acute or convalescent COVID-19. CDR3s include the opening cysteine and the closing phenylalanine or tryptophan. The order of the fields is D gene, V gene, clone size, J gene, CDR3 DNA, CDR3 protein. A D gene is named only where the DNA matches it firmly. Not every row has a clone size; where given, it reads once, few, many or a size class.

d_gene: NA
v_gene: TRBV5-1
abundance: NA
j_gene: TRBJ2-2
CDR3nt: TGCGCCAGCCTACGAGGCACCGGGGAGCTGTTTTTT
CDR3aa: CASLRGTGELFF

d_gene: NA
v_gene: TRBV5-1
abundance: NA
j_gene: TRBJ2-1
CDR3nt: TGCGCCAGCAGCTTGGCCGGGAGAAACTCCTACAATGAGCAGTTCTTC
CDR3aa: CASSLAGRNSYNEQFF

d_gene: NA
v_gene: TRBV7-9
abundance: NA
j_gene: TRBJ2-7
CDR3nt: TGTGCCAGCAGCTTAGCGGGGGCCAGGGGTAACTACGAGCAGTACTTC
CDR3aa: CASSLAGARGNYEQYF

d_gene: TRBD1
v_gene: TRBV27
abundance: NA
j_gene: TRBJ2-1
CDR3nt: TGTGCCAGCAGTTTATCGGGACAGGGGCGGGATGAGCAGTTCTTC
CDR3aa: CASSLSGQGRDEQFF

d_gene: NA
v_gene: TRBV18
abundance: NA
j_gene: TRBJ1-5
CDR3nt: TGTGCCAGCTCACGGGTCGGACAATATCAGCCCCAGCATTTT
CDR3aa: CASSRVGQYQPQHF

d_gene: TRBD2
v_gene: TRBV5-1
abundance: NA
j_gene: TRBJ2-7
CDR3nt: TGCGCCAGCAGCAGCCTAGCGGGGGCCTCCTACGAGCAGTACTTC
CDR3aa: CASSSLAGASYEQYF

d_gene: NA
v_gene: TRBV21-1
abundance: once
j_gene: TRBJ2-3
CDR3nt: TGTGCCAGCTCACAGCCACCATTGAAAGATACGCAGTATTTT
CDR3aa: CASSQPPLKDTQYF

d_gene: NA
v_gene: TRBV5-1
abundance: NA
j_gene: TRBJ2-3
CDR3nt: TGCGCCAGCAGCTTGGCCGGGGGTATCACAGATACGCAGTATTTT
CDR3aa: CASSLAGGITDTQYF

d_gene: NA
v_gene: TRBV4-1
abundance: NA
j_gene: TRBJ2-1
CDR3nt: TGCGCCAGCAGCCAAGCTACGTTGATTCGAGGCAATGAGCAGTTCTTC
CDR3aa: CASSQATLIRGNEQFF

d_gene: TRBD1
v_gene: TRBV5-1
abundance: NA
j_gene: TRBJ2-7
CDR3nt: TGCGCCAGCAGCTTTGAGAGGGGGCTCTACGAGCAGTACTTC
CDR3aa: CASSFERGLYEQYF

d_gene: TRBD1
v_gene: TRBV24-1
abundance: NA
j_gene: TRBJ2-4
CDR3nt: TGTGCCACCAGTTCGGGGACAGAGAACATTCAGTACTTC
CDR3aa: CATSSGTENIQYF

d_gene: TRBD2
v_gene: TRBV5-8
abundance: NA
j_gene: TRBJ2-3
CDR3nt: TGTGCCAGCAGCTTGGCTAGCGGGGGGGAGACTAGCACAGATACGCAGTATTTT
CDR3aa: CASSLASGGETSTDTQYF

d_gene: TRBD2
v_gene: TRBV9
abundance: NA
j_gene: TRBJ2-5
CDR3nt: TGTGCCAGCAGCGAGAGCGGGGGTAACCAAGAGACCCAGTACTTC
CDR3aa: CASSESGGNQETQYF

d_gene: NA
v_gene: TRBV12-3/TRBV12-4
abundance: NA
j_gene: TRBJ2-3
CDR3nt: TGTGCCAGCAGTTTACTAGGAGCAGATACGCAGTATTTT
CDR3aa: CASSLLGADTQYF

d_gene: NA
v_gene: TRBV27
abundance: NA
j_gene: TRBJ1-4
CDR3nt: TGTGCCAGCAGAAAAGCGGGTCTAAATGAAAAACTGTTTTTT
CDR3aa: CASRKAGLNEKLFF

d_gene: TRBD1
v_gene: TRBV19
abundance: NA
j_gene: TRBJ1-2
CDR3nt: TGTGCCAGTATCGCAGGGGGAAACTATGGCTACACCTTC
CDR3aa: CASIAGGNYGYTF

d_gene: NA
v_gene: TRBV27
abundance: NA
j_gene: TRBJ1-5
CDR3nt: TGTGCCAGCAGACCCCCAGGGAATCAGCCCCAGCATTTT
CDR3aa: CASRPPGNQPQHF

d_gene: NA
v_gene: TRBV21-1
abundance: NA
j_gene: TRBJ2-3
CDR3nt: TGTGCCAGCAGTCGGGGGGCCCCCACAGATACGCAGTATTTT
CDR3aa: CASSRGAPTDTQYF

d_gene: TRBD2
v_gene: TRBV7-2
abundance: NA
j_gene: TRBJ2-5
CDR3nt: TGTGCCAGCAGCTTAGCGGGTAGCGGGGGCCAAGAGACCCAGTACTTC
CDR3aa: CASSLAGSGGQETQYF

d_gene: NA
v_gene: TRBV24-1
abundance: NA
j_gene: TRBJ2-3
CDR3nt: TGTGCCACCAGTGACTCAAGACTTCACAGGGTCGAGGAGAGCACAGATACGCAGTATTTT
CDR3aa: CATSDSRLHRVEESTDTQYF

d_gene: TRBD1
v_gene: TRBV9
abundance: NA
j_gene: TRBJ2-3
CDR3nt: TGTGCCAGCAGCGTAAGGAGGAGTGACAGGGCAGATACGCAGTATTTT
CDR3aa: CASSVRRSDRADTQYF

d_gene: TRBD1
v_gene: TRBV11-2
abundance: NA
j_gene: TRBJ1-6
CDR3nt: TGTGCCAGCAGCGAACAGGGGCCAAATAATTCACCCCTCCACTTT
CDR3aa: CASSEQGPNNSPLHF

d_gene: NA
v_gene: TRBV15
abundance: NA
j_gene: TRBJ1-4
CDR3nt: TGTGCCACCAGCAGAGTTGGGGGCGGGAGGACTAATGAAAAACTGTTTTTT
CDR3aa: CATSRVGGGRTNEKLFF

d_gene: NA
v_gene: TRBV18
abundance: few
j_gene: TRBJ1-2
CDR3nt: TGTGCCAGCTCACCAGGCGGGATTGAGAACTATGGCTACACCTTC
CDR3aa: CASSPGGIENYGYTF

d_gene: TRBD2
v_gene: TRBV5-4
abundance: NA
j_gene: TRBJ2-1
CDR3nt: TGTGCCAGCAGCTTTGGCGGGGGCTCCTACAATGAGCAGTTCTTC
CDR3aa: CASSFGGGSYNEQFF

d_gene: TRBD1
v_gene: TRBV24-1
abundance: NA
j_gene: TRBJ2-3
CDR3nt: TGTGCCACCAGTGATTCCGGGACAGTGCCCACAGATACGCAGTATTTT
CDR3aa: CATSDSGTVPTDTQYF

d_gene: NA
v_gene: TRBV6-5
abundance: NA
j_gene: TRBJ2-6
CDR3nt: TGTGCCAGCGCGACAGCCCACTCTGGGGCCAACGTCCTGACTTTC
CDR3aa: CASATAHSGANVLTF

d_gene: TRBD2
v_gene: TRBV7-3
abundance: NA
j_gene: TRBJ2-1
CDR3nt: TGTGCCAGCAGCCTCAAATTACTAGCGGGGGGGCCGGGCAATGAGCAGTTCTTC
CDR3aa: CASSLKLLAGGPGNEQFF

d_gene: NA
v_gene: TRBV14
abundance: NA
j_gene: TRBJ2-2
CDR3nt: TGTGCCAGCAGCCGACAAGAAGCCGGGGAGCTGTTTTTT
CDR3aa: CASSRQEAGELFF

d_gene: NA
v_gene: TRBV10-3
abundance: NA
j_gene: TRBJ2-7
CDR3nt: TGTGCCATCTCGGCCGGGGATTCACATTCCTACGAGCAGTACTTC
CDR3aa: CAISAGDSHSYEQYF

d_gene: TRBD2
v_gene: TRBV24-1
abundance: NA
j_gene: TRBJ2-5
CDR3nt: TGTGCCACCAGTGAACTAGCGGGGGGGCGGGAGACCCAGTACTTC
CDR3aa: CATSELAGGRETQYF

d_gene: NA
v_gene: TRBV25-1
abundance: NA
j_gene: TRBJ2-1
CDR3nt: TGTGCCAGCAGTGATGGGGGGAATGAGCAGTTCTTC
CDR3aa: CASSDGGNEQFF

d_gene: TRBD1
v_gene: TRBV24-1
abundance: once
j_gene: TRBJ1-2
CDR3nt: TGTGCCACCAGTACAGGGGTAGGCGGCTACACCTTC
CDR3aa: CATSTGVGGYTF

d_gene: NA
v_gene: TRBV25-1
abundance: NA
j_gene: TRBJ2-3
CDR3nt: TGTGCCAGCAGTGACGGGAACACAGATACGCAGTATTTT
CDR3aa: CASSDGNTDTQYF

d_gene: NA
v_gene: TRBV3-1/TRBV3-2
abundance: NA
j_gene: TRBJ2-7
CDR3nt: TGTGCCAGCAGCCAAGATTGGCAGGGGTCAACCTACGAGCAGTACTTC
CDR3aa: CASSQDWQGSTYEQYF

d_gene: TRBD2
v_gene: TRBV7-3
abundance: NA
j_gene: TRBJ2-3
CDR3nt: TGTGCCAGCAGCTTAAGTGACCGAACGGCGGGGGGAATCACAGATACGCAGTATTTT
CDR3aa: CASSLSDRTAGGITDTQYF

d_gene: NA
v_gene: TRBV4-1
abundance: few
j_gene: TRBJ2-7
CDR3nt: TGCGCCAGCAGCCAAGTGGTGCGGTCCTACGAGCAGTACTTC
CDR3aa: CASSQVVRSYEQYF

d_gene: NA
v_gene: TRBV11-2
abundance: NA
j_gene: TRBJ2-7
CDR3nt: TGTGCCAGCAGCTTGGCCAGCGACCCCGGCTACGAGCAGTACTTC
CDR3aa: CASSLASDPGYEQYF

d_gene: NA
v_gene: TRBV6-9
abundance: NA
j_gene: TRBJ2-5
CDR3nt: TGTGCCAGCAGTTCGACACGCCACTGCCAAGAGACCCAGTACTTC
CDR3aa: CASSSTRHCQETQYF

d_gene: NA
v_gene: TRBV15
abundance: once
j_gene: TRBJ2-2
CDR3nt: TGTGCCACCAGCAGAGATCGGTGGCAGGGGTTCGCCGGGGAGCTGTTTTTT
CDR3aa: CATSRDRWQGFAGELFF

d_gene: TRBD1
v_gene: TRBV10-3
abundance: NA
j_gene: TRBJ1-2
CDR3nt: TGTGCCATCAGTGACCGGACAGGGGGCCAAGGGGGCTATGGCTACACCTTC
CDR3aa: CAISDRTGGQGGYGYTF

d_gene: TRBD1
v_gene: TRBV5-6
abundance: few
j_gene: TRBJ2-7
CDR3nt: TGTGCCAGCAGCAGGACAGGGCCCCTTCGGGTGGAGCAGTACTTC
CDR3aa: CASSRTGPLRVEQYF

d_gene: NA
v_gene: TRBV30
abundance: once
j_gene: TRBJ1-4
CDR3nt: TGTGCCTGGAATAGGACACCCAATGAAAAACTGTTTTTT
CDR3aa: CAWNRTPNEKLFF

d_gene: NA
v_gene: TRBV5-5
abundance: NA
j_gene: TRBJ2-7
CDR3nt: TGTGCCAGCAGCTCTTTTCTACAGGGAAACCCAACTCTGGGGGCGCAGTACTTC
CDR3aa: CASSSFLQGNPTLGAQYF

d_gene: NA
v_gene: TRBV18
abundance: once
j_gene: TRBJ1-5
CDR3nt: TGTGCCAGCTCACGGGGGGATTCGGAGCCCCAGCATTTT
CDR3aa: CASSRGDSEPQHF

d_gene: TRBD1
v_gene: TRBV9
abundance: NA
j_gene: TRBJ1-6
CDR3nt: TGTGCCAGCAGTGGGACAGGGACAGCCTATAATTCACCCCTCCACTTT
CDR3aa: CASSGTGTAYNSPLHF

d_gene: TRBD2
v_gene: TRBV4-2
abundance: once
j_gene: TRBJ2-5
CDR3nt: TGTGCCAGCAGCCCCCTTGGGACTAGCGGGGGAGGCCAAGAGACCCAGTACTTC
CDR3aa: CASSPLGTSGGGQETQYF

d_gene: NA
v_gene: TRBV4-1
abundance: NA
j_gene: TRBJ1-2
CDR3nt: TGCGCCAGCAGCCAAGTGGGGGCAGGGGCATTATATGGCTACACCTTC
CDR3aa: CASSQVGAGALYGYTF

d_gene: TRBD1
v_gene: TRBV30
abundance: NA
j_gene: TRBJ2-1
CDR3nt: TGTGCCTGGAGTGTAAAGGACAGGGGTGGGTACAATGAGCAGTTCTTC
CDR3aa: CAWSVKDRGGYNEQFF

d_gene: TRBD2
v_gene: TRBV4-1
abundance: NA
j_gene: TRBJ2-3
CDR3nt: TGCGCCAGCAGCCAATTAGTGGCGGGGGGCACAGATACGCAGTATTTT
CDR3aa: CASSQLVAGGTDTQYF

d_gene: NA
v_gene: TRBV3-1/TRBV3-2
abundance: NA
j_gene: TRBJ1-1
CDR3nt: TGTGCCAGTGGGGCTATGAACACTGAAGCTTTCTTT
CDR3aa: CASGAMNTEAFF

d_gene: TRBD1
v_gene: TRBV6-2/TRBV6-3
abundance: NA
j_gene: TRBJ1-4
CDR3nt: TGTGCCAGCAGTTACTCGTTCGACAGGGCGCGGCTGGATGAAAAACTGTTTTTT
CDR3aa: CASSYSFDRARLDEKLFF

d_gene: TRBD1
v_gene: TRBV3-1/TRBV3-2
abundance: NA
j_gene: TRBJ2-3
CDR3nt: TGTGCCAGCAGCTTCACAGGGGCGTACACAGATACGCAGTATTTT
CDR3aa: CASSFTGAYTDTQYF

d_gene: NA
v_gene: TRBV5-1
abundance: NA
j_gene: TRBJ1-4
CDR3nt: TGCGCCAGCAGCTTGGCCTTGGGCGAAAAACTGTTTTTT
CDR3aa: CASSLALGEKLFF